The source of this TCR beta chain is a study of OX40 agonist ivuxolimab in advanced cancers. Assay used: immunoSEQ multiplex PCR; TCRdb lists only in-frame clones, some missing. The sample includes some 64,000 clones, more than 70% of them seen just once. This CDR3 is 16 amino acids long. Germline CDR1 is MDHEN and CDR2 is SYDVKM. V lost 6 bases and J 0 bases, leaving 12 bases between the germline ends. This chain links TRBV28 with TRBJ2-6, with D possibly matching TRBD2 (7 bases). This TCR came from an adult with an advanced solid tumor such as melanoma, head and neck, liver or kidney cancer. The material sequenced was CD4+ or CD8+ T cells sorted from blood, taken in a trial of the OX40 agonist ivuxolimab. The CDR3 loop reads CASRAGDYSGANVLTF. CDR3 sequence (DNA): TGTGCCAGCAGGGCAGGGGACTACTCTGGGGCCAACGTCCTGACTTTC.